Listed below are T cell receptor beta chains from one sample, sequenced in a study. TCRdb ran MiXCR on the 5' RACE reads and lists one entry per CDR3 protein. The sample carries roughly 39,000 distinct CDR3 sequences, under 20% recorded once. Sequenced material: naive CD4+ T cells sorted from a lymph node. The receptor source for this set is a female donor with breast cancer. Each CDR3 is given with its conserved first and last residue. Each record gives: J gene, clone size, D gene, V gene, CDR3 DNA, CDR3 protein. D genes are given only for firm matches. Clone sizes are given selectively: once, few, many, or a class where the clone is expanded.

TRBJ1-1 NA NA TRBV5-1 TGCGCCAGCAGCTGGACGGATATGCGAACTGAAGCTTTCTTT CASSWTDMRTEAFF
TRBJ2-7 many TRBD1 TRBV6-2/TRBV6-3 TGTGCCAGCAGGCCACGGACAGGAAGCCCCTACGAGCAGTACTTC CASRPRTGSPYEQYF
TRBJ1-4 many NA TRBV20-1 TGCAGTGCTAGGGGGCAGGCCAGCGAAAAACTGTTTTTT CSARGQASEKLFF
TRBJ1-2 many NA TRBV12-3/TRBV12-4 TGTGCCAGCACTTCTCTCATCGGGGGATCGGGAGGCTACACCTTC CASTSLIGGSGGYTF
TRBJ2-1 few TRBD2 TRBV7-6 TGTGCCAGCAGCTTAGGTGGGAGGGGCGTGACCTACAATGAGCAGTTCTTC CASSLGGRGVTYNEQFF
TRBJ1-2 many NA TRBV7-9 TGTGCCAGCACCCGTACTACGACAGGAGCTAACTATGGCTACACCTTC CASTRTTTGANYGYTF
TRBJ2-2 many NA TRBV20-1 TGCAGTGCTCTCGGTCAGCCGAGTCCCGGGGAGCTGTTTTTT CSALGQPSPGELFF
TRBJ1-6 NA NA TRBV19 TGTGCCAGTACGGAGGTGGTGGGTTATAATTCACCCCTCCACTTT CASTEVVGYNSPLHF
TRBJ2-2 few NA TRBV6-1 TGTGCCAGCACCCCCCAGGGGACGTCCGTGAAGCTGTTTTTT CASTPQGTSVKLFF
TRBJ2-5 many NA TRBV7-2 TGTGCCAGCAGCGCCCGGGACAACGTCGGGACCCAGTACTTC CASSARDNVGTQYF
TRBJ2-5 NA NA TRBV7-3 TGTGCCAGCAGCTTACGGCACGCGGAGGAGACCCAGTACTTC CASSLRHAEETQYF
TRBJ1-1 NA NA TRBV7-3 TGTGCCAGCAGGAGGAATGGGAGGGGTAACACTGAAGCTTTCTTT CASRRNGRGNTEAFF
TRBJ2-7 few TRBD2 TRBV2 TGTGCCAGCAGCGGGACTAGCTTCTACGAGCAGTACTTC CASSGTSFYEQYF
TRBJ1-1 NA NA TRBV13 TGTGCCAACAGCTTAGGTTCGGTGAACACTGAAGCTTTCTTT CANSLGSVNTEAFF
TRBJ1-1 NA NA TRBV9 TGTGCCAGCAGCGTAGGAGGGCTTACCTCGACTGAAGCTTTCTTT CASSVGGLTSTEAFF
TRBJ1-2 NA TRBD1 TRBV6-2/TRBV6-3 TGTGCCAGCAGTTATGGGAAACTACAGGGGGCCGTTCGTGGCTACACCTTC CASSYGKLQGAVRGYTF
TRBJ2-2 few TRBD1 TRBV30 TGTGCCTACATCCCGGGACAGGGCCACACCGGGGAGCTGTTTTTT CAYIPGQGHTGELFF
TRBJ1-5 NA NA TRBV9 TGTGCCAGCAGCGGAGGGTATAGCAATCAGCCCCAGCATTTT CASSGGYSNQPQHF
TRBJ2-1 many TRBD1 TRBV7-3 TGTGCCAGCAGCCGGGACAGGGACAATGAGCAGTTCTTC CASSRDRDNEQFF
TRBJ2-1 NA TRBD1 TRBV3-1 TGTGCCAGCAGCCCCCCGGGACAGCGATTAGACAATGAGCAGTTCTTC CASSPPGQRLDNEQFF
TRBJ2-1 few NA TRBV5-6 TGTGCCAGCAGCTTGTTTGGTGGTATATTCTTC CASSLFGGIFF
TRBJ2-7 NA NA TRBV7-2 TGTGCCAGCAGCTTACAGGGAGGCTCCTACGAGCAGCACTTC CASSLQGGSYEQHF
TRBJ1-1 many NA TRBV28 TGTGCCAGCAGTTTCAGAAACACTGAAGCTTTCTTT CASSFRNTEAFF
TRBJ2-5 NA NA TRBV7-9 TGTGCCAGCAGCTTCACCACGGAGGCGACCCAGTACTTC CASSFTTEATQYF
TRBJ2-3 many TRBD2 TRBV20-1 TGCAGTGCTAGTCTAATAGCGGGAGGCCCTAGCACAGATACGCAGTATTTT CSASLIAGGPSTDTQYF
TRBJ2-3 NA TRBD2 TRBV4-1 TGCGCCAGCAGCCAAGAATTTAGCGGGGGCCTAATATCTAGCACAGATACGCAGTATTTT CASSQEFSGGLISSTDTQYF